This T cell receptor beta chain was identified during a study of T cells in localized non-small cell lung cancer. General study points: Investigators sequenced only a single tumor region, leaving heterogeneity possible. Uninvolved nearby lung showed the greatest T cell clonality, exceeding that found in tumor.

Profiling relied on immunoSEQ multiplex PCR, and the TCRdb table lists in-frame clones only, not all of them. Of approximately 88,000 clones in the sample, just over 90% are singletons; the top ten hold roughly 3.9%. Of note for this clone: What it binds is not known.

CDR1 is PRHDT and CDR2 is FYEKMQ in the germline V gene (reference sequence). The CDR3 contains 19 residues. The trim removed 2 bases at V and 4 bases at J, leaving 15 bases unmatched. The sample here was PBMCs, taken before any cancer treatment. The chain has TRBV13 and TRBJ2-5, with 11 bases aligning to TRBD2. This clonotype was obtained from a woman aged 35 to 75 with stage II squamous cell lung carcinoma. The CDR3 bases are TGTGCCAGCAGCTTACGATCGTGGAATAGCGGGAGGGCCCGAGAGACCCAGTACTTC. It is translated as CASSLRSWNSGRARETQYF.